This T cell receptor beta chain was captured in a study of T cell changes during pregnancy in multiple sclerosis. Trimming left V 5 bases short and J 8 bases short, with 22 bases between. The CDR3 is made up of 16 amino acids. Per germline, CDR1 MGHDK and CDR2 SYGVNS. Profiling relied on immunoSEQ multiplex PCR, and the TCRdb table lists in-frame clones only, not all of them. The repertoire consists of about 87,000 clones, with around 93% occurring once and the leading ten covering approximately 1.3%. This sample comprised peripheral blood, obtained in the third trimester of pregnancy. The chain is built from TRBV25-1 and TRBJ2-1; weak D call: TRBD1 (6 bases). This clonotype was sampled from a female donor in good health, enrolled as a control in a pregnancy study. CDR3 coding DNA: TGTGCCAGCAGTCCCATAGGTACAGGGAAAGGAGATGAGCAGTTCTTC. It yields the protein CASSPIGTGKGDEQFF.